A single T cell receptor beta chain is shown here with its context. The entry originates in a study of OX40 agonist ivuxolimab in advanced cancers. Germline values: CDR1 SGHVS, CDR2 FNYEAQ. The V gene lost 4 bases and the J gene lost 2 bases, with 10 bases spanning the gap. The CDR3 contains 14 residues. Using immunoSEQ multiplex PCR, the repertoire was profiled, and TCRdb retains in-frame clones only, with some absent. The table has 40,000 or so clones, roughly 90% seen once. This specimen consisted of CD4+ or CD8+ T cells sorted from blood, obtained in a trial of the OX40 agonist ivuxolimab. The chain uses TRBV7-6 and TRBJ2-3, with D possibly being TRBD2 (5 bases). The sequence was collected from an adult with an advanced solid tumor such as melanoma, head and neck, liver or kidney cancer. The CDR3 loop is CASSSGLPTDTQYF. The DNA for the CDR3 is TGTGCCAGCAGCTCCGGACTTCCCACAGATACGCAGTATTTT.